This T cell receptor beta chain stems from a study of radiotherapy plus CTLA-4 blockade in lung cancer. Study findings and constraints: In blood, tumor-derived TCR clones expanded after radiotherapy plus ipilimumab.

V dropped 11 bases and J dropped 2 bases, with 28 bases sitting between them. From germline, CDR1 is MRHNA and CDR2 SNTAGT. This CDR3 is 17 amino acids long. With regard to this clone: Its specificity is not known.

The method was immunoSEQ multiplex PCR; TCRdb's version includes in-frame clones alone and lacks a portion of them. Found here are around 80,000 clones, less than 90% of them singletons; the top ten hold 0.82%. The sample in question was peripheral blood, obtained from a patient treated with radiotherapy plus ipilimumab. The V and J genes are TRBV6-4 and TRBJ2-7, with a weak D call TRBD1 (9 bases). The clonotype comes from a human donor with non-small cell lung cancer who had stable disease on radiotherapy plus ipilimumab. The CDR3 DNA reads as TGTGCCGGGGACGGACAGGGGCCTCGGGAGGGCCCCTACGAGCAGTACTTC. It is translated as CAGDGQGPREGPYEQYF.